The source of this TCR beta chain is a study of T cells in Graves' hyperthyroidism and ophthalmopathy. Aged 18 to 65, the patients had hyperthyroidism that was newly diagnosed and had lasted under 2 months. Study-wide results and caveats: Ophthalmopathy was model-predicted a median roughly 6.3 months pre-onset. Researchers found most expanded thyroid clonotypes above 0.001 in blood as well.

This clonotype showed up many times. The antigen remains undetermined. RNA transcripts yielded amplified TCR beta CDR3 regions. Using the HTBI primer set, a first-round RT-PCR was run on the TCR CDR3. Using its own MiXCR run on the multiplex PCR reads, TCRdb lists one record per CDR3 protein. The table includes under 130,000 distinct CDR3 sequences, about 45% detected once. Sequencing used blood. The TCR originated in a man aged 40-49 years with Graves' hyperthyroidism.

The CDR3 reads CASSLQSSPLHF. Here the CDR3 DNA reads TGTGCCAGCAGTCTCCAATCGTCACCCCTCCACTTT. The V and J genes are TRBV2 and TRBJ1-6; unclear D gene. The germline V gene has CDR1 SNHLY and CDR2 FYNNEI. The CDR3 covers 12 residues. Trimming shortened V by 5 bases and J by 10 bases, and 9 bases separated the two germline ends.